This TCR beta chain was captured by sequencing in a study of human CD8 memory T cell subsets. Whole-study results and caveats: There was only minimal overlap between the repertoires of stem-like memory and precursor exhausted T cells.

UMI-labeled 5' RACE was the method by which TCR beta libraries were made. TCRdb re-called the 5' RACE reads and shows each CDR3 protein once, DNA omitted. The sample features over 3,500 distinct CDR3 sequences, with 20% in its top ten. According to its frequency, this clonotype is medium-sized. Its antigen is unidentified. PBMC were drawn from healthy donors' buffy coats. It was from duplicate vials of approximately 160,000 sorted CD8+ T cells per subset that RNA came. Sequenced sample: CD8+ T cells from PBMCs. This TCR was sampled from a human donor in good health.

The CDR3: CSAREGTGTASTYEQYF. The chain employs TRBV20-1 and TRBJ2-7; TCRdb proposes TRBD1, but this gene call is untestable without DNA. CDR1 and CDR2 from the germline V gene are DFQATT and SNEGSKA (reference sequence). This CDR3 region has 17 residues.